This T cell receptor beta chain was recovered during a study of Tregs in tolerant kidney transplant recipients. Findings and caveats of the study: Findings come from small patient numbers and require larger validation. Activated donor B cell expansion appeared to reveal the most relevant donor-specific TCRbeta repertoire.

Related graft donors supplied nonmyeloablative bone marrow transplants, and mixed chimerism was transient. Thawed PBMCs were FACS-sorted into unstimulated CD4+CD25+CD127- regulatory T cells, CD4+CD25- non-regulatory cells, CD4 and CD8 cells. The CDR3 extends over 14 amino acids. Germline V lookup: CDR1 SEHNR, CDR2 FQNEAQ (reference sequence). V lost 3 bases and J lost 5; bases outside the gene matches: 5. In the case of this clone: No antigen is known for it.

The repertoire was sequenced with immunoSEQ multiplex PCR; TCRdb's copy has only in-frame clones and lacks some. The repertoire holds fewer than 55,000 clones, with roughly 89% as singletons. This chain uses TRBV7-9 with TRBJ2-5; 8 nucleotides agree with TRBD1. Material: CD8+ T cells from blood (PBMCs), obtained 12 months after the transplant. This receptor was obtained from a human patient who received a combined kidney and bone marrow transplant. A share of the T cells may be of graft donor origin. CDR3 bases: TGTGCCAGCAGCTTGGACAGGGACCGGGAGACCCAGTACTTC. It encodes CASSLDRDRETQYF.